Detailed here is one TCR beta chain. The sample is drawn from a study of blood T cell repertoires in COVID-19. The germline CDR1 and CDR2 sequences are SGHNT and YENEEA. Losses at the gene ends were 5 bases for V and 9 bases for J; bases not matched to a gene: 21. This CDR3 is built from 18 residues. Assay used: immunoSEQ multiplex PCR; TCRdb lists only in-frame clones, some missing. The sample lists about 180,000 clones, roughly 88% seen once, with about 6.7% in the top ten. The TCR comes from a woman between 40 and 55 years old with COVID-19, enrolled during active disease. The rearrangement links TRBV11-3 to TRBJ2-1; 8 bases line up with TRBD2. The sample consisted of peripheral blood. CDR3 DNA: TGTGCCAGCAGCCTCTCCCCGTTAGGAGCGGGAGAACCACGTGAGCAGTTCTTC. Translation: CASSLSPLGAGEPREQFF.